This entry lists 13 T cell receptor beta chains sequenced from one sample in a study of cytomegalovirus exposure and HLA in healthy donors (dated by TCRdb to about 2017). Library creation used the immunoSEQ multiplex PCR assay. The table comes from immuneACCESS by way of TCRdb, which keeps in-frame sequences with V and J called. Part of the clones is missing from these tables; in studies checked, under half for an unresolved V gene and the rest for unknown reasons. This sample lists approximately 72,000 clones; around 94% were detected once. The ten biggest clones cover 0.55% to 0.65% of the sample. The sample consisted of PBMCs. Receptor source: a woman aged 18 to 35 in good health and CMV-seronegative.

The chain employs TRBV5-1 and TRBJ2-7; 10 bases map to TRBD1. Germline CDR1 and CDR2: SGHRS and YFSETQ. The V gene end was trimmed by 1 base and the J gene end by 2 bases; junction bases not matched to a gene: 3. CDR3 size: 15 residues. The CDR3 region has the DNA TGCGCCAGCAGCTTGATGGGACAGGGGACCTACGAGCAGTACTTC. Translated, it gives CASSLMGQGTYEQYF. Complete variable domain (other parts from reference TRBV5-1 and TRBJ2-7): KAGVTQTPRYLIKTRGQQVTLSCSPISGHRSVSWYQQTPGQGLQFLFEYFSETQRNKGNFPGRFSGRQFSNSRSEMNVSTLELGDSALYLCASSLMGQGTYEQYFGPGTRLTVT.

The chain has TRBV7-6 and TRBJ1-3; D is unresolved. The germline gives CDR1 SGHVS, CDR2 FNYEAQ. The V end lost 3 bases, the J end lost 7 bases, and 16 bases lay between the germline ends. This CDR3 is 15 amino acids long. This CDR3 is CASSLETGPPNTIYF. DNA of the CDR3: TGTGCCAGCAGCTTGGAGACCGGCCCTCCCAACACCATATATTTT.

The CDR3 sequence is CASSQELSREQFF. Written as DNA, the CDR3 is TGCGCCAGCAGCCAAGAGTTGAGCCGTGAGCAGTTCTTC. The V call is TRBV4-3, the J call TRBJ2-1; no clear D. Germline V gives CDR1 LGHNA, CDR2 YSLEER. V was trimmed by 0 bases and J by 9 bases, leaving 9 bases between them. The CDR3 loop spans 13 amino acids.

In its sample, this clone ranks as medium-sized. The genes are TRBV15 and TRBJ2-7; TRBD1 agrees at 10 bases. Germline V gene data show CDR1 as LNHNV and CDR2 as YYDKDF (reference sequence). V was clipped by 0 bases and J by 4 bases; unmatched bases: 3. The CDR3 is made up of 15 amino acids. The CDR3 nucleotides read TGTGCCACCAGCAGAGATCGGACAGGGGGTTACGAGCAGTACTTC. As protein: CATSRDRTGGYEQYF. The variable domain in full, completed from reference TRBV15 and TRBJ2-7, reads DAMVIQNPRYQVTQFGKPVTLSCSQTLNHNVMYWYQQKSSQAPKLLFHYYDKDFNNEADTPDNFQSRRPNTSFCFLDIRSPGLGDTAMYLCATSRDRTGGYEQYFGPGTRLTVT.

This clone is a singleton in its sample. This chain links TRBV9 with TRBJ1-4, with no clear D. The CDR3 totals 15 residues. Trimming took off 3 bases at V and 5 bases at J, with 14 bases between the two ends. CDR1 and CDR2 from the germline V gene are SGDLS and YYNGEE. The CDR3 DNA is TGTGCCAGCAGCGACGGGAGGGCGGGGAATGAAAAACTGTTTTTT. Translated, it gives CASSDGRAGNEKLFF.

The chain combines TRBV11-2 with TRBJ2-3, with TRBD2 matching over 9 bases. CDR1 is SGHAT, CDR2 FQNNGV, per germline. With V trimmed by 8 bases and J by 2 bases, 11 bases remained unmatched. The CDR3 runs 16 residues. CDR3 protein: CASPRLAGAPTDTQYF. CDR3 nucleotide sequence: TGTGCCAGCCCCAGGTTAGCGGGGGCCCCCACAGATACGCAGTATTTT.

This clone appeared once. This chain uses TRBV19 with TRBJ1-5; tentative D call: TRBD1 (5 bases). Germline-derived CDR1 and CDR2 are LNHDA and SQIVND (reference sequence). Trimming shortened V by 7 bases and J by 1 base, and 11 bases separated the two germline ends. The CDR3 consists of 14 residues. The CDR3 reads CASNLGASNQPQHF. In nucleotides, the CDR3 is TGTGCCAGTAATTTAGGGGCAAGCAATCAGCCCCAGCATTTT. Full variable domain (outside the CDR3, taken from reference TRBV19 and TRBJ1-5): DGGITQSPKYLFRKEGQNVTLSCEQNLNHDAMYWYRQDPGQGLRLIYYSQIVNDFQKGDIAEGYSVSREKKESFPLTVTSAQKNPTAFYLCASNLGASNQPQHFGDGTRLSIL.

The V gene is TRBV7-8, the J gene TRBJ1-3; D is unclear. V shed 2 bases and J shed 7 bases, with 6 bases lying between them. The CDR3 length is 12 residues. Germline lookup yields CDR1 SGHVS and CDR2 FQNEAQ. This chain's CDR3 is CASSLYMNTIYF. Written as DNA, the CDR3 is TGTGCCAGCAGCTTATACATGAACACCATATATTTT.

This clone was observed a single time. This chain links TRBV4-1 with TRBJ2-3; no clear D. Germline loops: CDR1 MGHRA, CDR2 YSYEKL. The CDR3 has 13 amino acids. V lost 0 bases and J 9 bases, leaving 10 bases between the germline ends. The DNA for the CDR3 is TGCGCCAGCAGCCAAGATCGGTTTTCAACGCAGTATTTT. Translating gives CASSQDRFSTQYF.

The DNA of the CDR3 is TGTGCCAGCTCAACCCTCGACAGGTCTGGGGCCAACGTCCTGACTTTC. Protein: CASSTLDRSGANVLTF. The chain employs TRBV18 and TRBJ2-6, with a possible D match to TRBD1 (6 bases). Trimming took off 5 bases at V and 1 base at J, with 12 bases between the two ends. Per the germline V gene, CDR1 is KGHSH and CDR2 is LQKENI. This CDR3 has 16 residues.

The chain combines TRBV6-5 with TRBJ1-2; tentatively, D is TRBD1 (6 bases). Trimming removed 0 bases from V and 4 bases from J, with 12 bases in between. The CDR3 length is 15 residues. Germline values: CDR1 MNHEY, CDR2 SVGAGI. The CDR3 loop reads CASSYSYRVSYGYTF. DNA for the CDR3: TGTGCCAGCAGTTACTCGTACAGGGTTTCCTATGGCTACACCTTC.

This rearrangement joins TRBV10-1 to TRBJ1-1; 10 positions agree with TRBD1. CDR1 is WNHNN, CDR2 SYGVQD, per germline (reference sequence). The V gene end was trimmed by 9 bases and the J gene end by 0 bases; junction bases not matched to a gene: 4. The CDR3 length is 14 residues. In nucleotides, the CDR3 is TGCGCCAGGGGGACAGGGGAAGTGAACACTGAAGCTTTCTTT. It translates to CARGTGEVNTEAFF.

The CDR3 region has the DNA TGTGCCAGCAGCCCTAACGGGGTAGCGGGGCTCTACGAGCAGTACTTC. It specifies CASSPNGVAGLYEQYF. The chain recombines TRBV6-6 with TRBJ2-7; 8 nucleotides match TRBD2. CDR3 size: 16 residues. Germline V gene data show CDR1 as MNHNY and CDR2 as SVGAGI (reference sequence). The J segment lost 3 bases and the V segment lost 6 bases, leaving 13 bases of the junction unmatched.